This is a list of T cell receptor beta chains from one sample in a study of T-cell reconstitution after alpha-beta-depleted transplantation in children. TCRdb recomputed calls from the PCR reads with MiXCR, one row per CDR3 protein. Of around 380,000 distinct CDR3 sequences listed, under 13% were seen once; the top ten hold 4.5% to 7%. The sequenced sample was PBMCs from the stem cell graft donor, obtained from the stem cell graft. The receptors derive from a human donor who donated a stem cell graft to a child with acute myeloid leukemia. Both conserved end residues are part of each CDR3. Each record gives: D gene, J gene, clone size, V gene, CDR3 DNA, CDR3 protein. A D gene is named only where the DNA matches it firmly. Clone sizes are given selectively: once, few, many, or a class where the clone is expanded.

d_call: TRBD1
j_call: TRBJ2-3
clone_size: .
v_call: TRBV5-6
cdr3_nt: TGTGCCAGCGGACCCGGGACAGGCAGCACAGATACGCAGTATTTT
cdr3_aa: CASGPGTGSTDTQYF

d_call: TRBD1
j_call: TRBJ2-1
clone_size: many
v_call: TRBV2
cdr3_nt: TGTGCCAGCAGGGACGGGACAGGGGCGTCTAAGGGGCAGTTCTTC
cdr3_aa: CASRDGTGASKGQFF

d_call: .
j_call: TRBJ2-1
clone_size: .
v_call: TRBV5-1
cdr3_nt: TGCGCCAGCAGCCCCTTTAGCGGAAATAACAATGAGCAGTTCTTC
cdr3_aa: CASSPFSGNNNEQFF

d_call: TRBD2
j_call: TRBJ2-3
clone_size: many
v_call: TRBV5-4
cdr3_nt: TGTGCCAGCAGCTCCCGCTCAGCGGGGGGGCTTACGGATACGCAGTATTTT
cdr3_aa: CASSSRSAGGLTDTQYF

d_call: .
j_call: TRBJ2-2
clone_size: few
v_call: TRBV5-1
cdr3_nt: TGCGCCAGCAGTATAGCGGTCGGGGAGCTGTTTTTT
cdr3_aa: CASSIAVGELFF

d_call: .
j_call: TRBJ2-2
clone_size: few
v_call: TRBV5-1
cdr3_nt: TGCGCCAGCAGCTTGGATCTGGGTAGTCGCACCGGGGAGCTGTTTTTT
cdr3_aa: CASSLDLGSRTGELFF

d_call: TRBD1
j_call: TRBJ2-2
clone_size: .
v_call: TRBV5-6
cdr3_nt: TGTGCCAGCAGCGCCCAAGGGACAGGGATTGTCGGGGAGCTGTTTTTT
cdr3_aa: CASSAQGTGIVGELFF

d_call: .
j_call: TRBJ1-6
clone_size: few
v_call: TRBV10-3
cdr3_nt: TGTGCCATCAGGGACCAGGGAGGGGTTTATAATTCACCCCTCCACTTT
cdr3_aa: CAIRDQGGVYNSPLHF

d_call: .
j_call: TRBJ1-1
clone_size: .
v_call: TRBV7-2
cdr3_nt: TGTGCCAGCACAAGGGACCGCGGAATGAACACTGAAGCTTTCTTT
cdr3_aa: CASTRDRGMNTEAFF

d_call: .
j_call: TRBJ1-1
clone_size: .
v_call: TRBV3-1
cdr3_nt: TGTGCCAGCAGCCGCCGGTTTGGCTTGAACACTGAAGCTTTCTTT
cdr3_aa: CASSRRFGLNTEAFF

d_call: .
j_call: TRBJ2-5
clone_size: many
v_call: TRBV20-1
cdr3_nt: TGCAGTGCTAGAGATGACAGGGAGACCCAGTACTTC
cdr3_aa: CSARDDRETQYF

d_call: .
j_call: TRBJ2-3
clone_size: few
v_call: TRBV3-1
cdr3_nt: TGTGCCAGCAGCCAAGAAGGCGGTAGCACAGATACGCAGTATTTT
cdr3_aa: CASSQEGGSTDTQYF

d_call: .
j_call: TRBJ2-3
clone_size: .
v_call: TRBV29-1
cdr3_nt: TGCAGCGTTGAGTTGGCGTTGACCACAGATACGCAGTATTTT
cdr3_aa: CSVELALTTDTQYF

d_call: TRBD1
j_call: TRBJ2-5
clone_size: few
v_call: TRBV7-8
cdr3_nt: TGTGCCAGCAGCTTAGGTGACAGGGCTTGGCAGACCCAGTACTTC
cdr3_aa: CASSLGDRAWQTQYF

d_call: TRBD2
j_call: TRBJ2-7
clone_size: many
v_call: TRBV15
cdr3_nt: TGTGCCACCAGCAGAGTAGCGGGAGGGGGAGAGCAGTACTTC
cdr3_aa: CATSRVAGGGEQYF

d_call: TRBD2
j_call: TRBJ2-4
clone_size: many
v_call: TRBV5-1
cdr3_nt: TGCGCCAGCAGCCCCACGGGCGGGAGTAAAAACATTCAGTACTTC
cdr3_aa: CASSPTGGSKNIQYF

d_call: TRBD1
j_call: TRBJ2-1
clone_size: .
v_call: TRBV20-1
cdr3_nt: TGCAGTGCGCCCGAGACAGGGGCCGGCTACAATGAGCAGTTCTTC
cdr3_aa: CSAPETGAGYNEQFF

d_call: .
j_call: TRBJ2-1
clone_size: .
v_call: TRBV29-1
cdr3_nt: TGCAGCGCCTCACTAGACCCAGGCTACAATGAGCAGTTCTTC
cdr3_aa: CSASLDPGYNEQFF

d_call: .
j_call: TRBJ1-4
clone_size: few
v_call: TRBV7-6
cdr3_nt: TGTGCCAGCAGCTCGGGTTATACTAATGAAAAACTGTTTTTT
cdr3_aa: CASSSGYTNEKLFF

d_call: TRBD2
j_call: TRBJ2-1
clone_size: .
v_call: TRBV2
cdr3_nt: TGTGCCAGCAGTGCCGTTACTAGCGGGAGGGCCTTTGACAATGAGCAGTTCTTC
cdr3_aa: CASSAVTSGRAFDNEQFF

d_call: .
j_call: TRBJ1-2
clone_size: many
v_call: TRBV29-1
cdr3_nt: TGCAGCGTTTTCAGGGAAGCTAACTATGGCTACACCTTC
cdr3_aa: CSVFREANYGYTF

d_call: TRBD1
j_call: TRBJ2-7
clone_size: many
v_call: TRBV7-6
cdr3_nt: TGTGCCAGCAGCTTAAAGACAGGGCGAAACCTCTACGAGCAGTACTTC
cdr3_aa: CASSLKTGRNLYEQYF

d_call: .
j_call: TRBJ2-1
clone_size: few
v_call: TRBV20-1
cdr3_nt: TGCAGTGCTTCCCGGGACTCGTTCAATGAGCAGTTCTTC
cdr3_aa: CSASRDSFNEQFF

d_call: .
j_call: TRBJ2-2
clone_size: few
v_call: TRBV15
cdr3_nt: TGTGCCACCAGCAGGCAGCGAGGAGTTACCGGGGAGCTGTTTTTT
cdr3_aa: CATSRQRGVTGELFF

d_call: .
j_call: TRBJ2-3
clone_size: .
v_call: TRBV3-1
cdr3_nt: TGTGCCAGCAGCCAGGCGGGCGGAGGCACAGATACGCAGTATTTT
cdr3_aa: CASSQAGGGTDTQYF

d_call: TRBD1
j_call: TRBJ2-5
clone_size: few
v_call: TRBV20-1
cdr3_nt: TGCAGTGCTACGACAGGGCGCCATCGAAACCAAGAGACCCAGTACTTC
cdr3_aa: CSATTGRHRNQETQYF

d_call: TRBD2
j_call: TRBJ2-7
clone_size: .
v_call: TRBV7-8
cdr3_nt: TGTGCCAGCAGCTCGACAAACGGACTAGTGTCCTACGAGCAGTACTTC
cdr3_aa: CASSSTNGLVSYEQYF

d_call: TRBD2
j_call: TRBJ2-7
clone_size: .
v_call: TRBV11-2
cdr3_nt: TGTGCCAGCAGCTTAGATCTGGCGGGAGGTGTTGGGGAGCAGTACTTC
cdr3_aa: CASSLDLAGGVGEQYF

d_call: .
j_call: TRBJ2-6
clone_size: .
v_call: TRBV6-1
cdr3_nt: TGTGCCAGCGGAGGACATAGCTCTGGGGCCAACGTCCTGACTTTC
cdr3_aa: CASGGHSSGANVLTF

d_call: .
j_call: TRBJ2-5
clone_size: .
v_call: TRBV6-2/TRBV6-3
cdr3_nt: TGTGCCAGCAGTTACGGAGGTCTGGACGAGACCCAGTACTTC
cdr3_aa: CASSYGGLDETQYF

d_call: .
j_call: TRBJ2-3
clone_size: few
v_call: TRBV29-1
cdr3_nt: TGCAGCGTCGCCCGTCGGGTGAGTTCAGATACGCAGTATTTT
cdr3_aa: CSVARRVSSDTQYF

d_call: TRBD1
j_call: TRBJ2-2
clone_size: many
v_call: TRBV7-2
cdr3_nt: TGTGCCAGCAGCTTCTCAGGGGGCGGGGAGCTGTTTTTT
cdr3_aa: CASSFSGGGELFF

d_call: TRBD2
j_call: TRBJ2-3
clone_size: .
v_call: TRBV20-1
cdr3_nt: TGCAGTGCTAGGAGGCTAGCGGGTAGCACAGATACGCAGTATTTT
cdr3_aa: CSARRLAGSTDTQYF

d_call: .
j_call: TRBJ1-1
clone_size: few
v_call: TRBV6-1
cdr3_nt: TGTGCCAGCAGTGCCCGCCCGACAGGGAACACTGAAGCTTTCTTT
cdr3_aa: CASSARPTGNTEAFF

d_call: .
j_call: TRBJ2-6
clone_size: many
v_call: TRBV9
cdr3_nt: TGTGCCAGCAGCGTCCGAGGGACTGGGGCCAACGTCCTGACTTTC
cdr3_aa: CASSVRGTGANVLTF

d_call: TRBD2
j_call: TRBJ2-3
clone_size: .
v_call: TRBV12-3/TRBV12-4
cdr3_nt: TGTGCCAGCAACCCTGTGGCGGGGGGCCCAGATACGCAGTATTTT
cdr3_aa: CASNPVAGGPDTQYF

d_call: .
j_call: TRBJ2-7
clone_size: .
v_call: TRBV10-3
cdr3_nt: TGTGCCATCAGTGGGCCGGGGTCCTACGAGCAGTACTTC
cdr3_aa: CAISGPGSYEQYF

d_call: TRBD1
j_call: TRBJ1-4
clone_size: many
v_call: TRBV12-3/TRBV12-4
cdr3_nt: TGTGCCAGCACCCGGACAGGCGATGAAAAACTGTTTTTT
cdr3_aa: CASTRTGDEKLFF

d_call: TRBD1
j_call: TRBJ2-1
clone_size: few
v_call: TRBV4-1
cdr3_nt: TGCGCCAGCAGTCGGACGGGACAGGGTTTGAATGAGCAGTTCTTC
cdr3_aa: CASSRTGQGLNEQFF

d_call: TRBD1
j_call: TRBJ1-1
clone_size: many
v_call: TRBV29-1
cdr3_nt: TGCAGCGTTGAGGACAGGTTGAACACTGAAGCTTTCTTT
cdr3_aa: CSVEDRLNTEAFF

d_call: .
j_call: TRBJ1-1
clone_size: many
v_call: TRBV29-1
cdr3_nt: TGCAGCGCCGCCCTCGGCTTGAACACTGAAGCTTTCTTT
cdr3_aa: CSAALGLNTEAFF

d_call: TRBD1
j_call: TRBJ1-1
clone_size: few
v_call: TRBV20-1
cdr3_nt: TGCAGTGCCGTGTCAGGGGGCTGGACTGAAGCTTTCTTT
cdr3_aa: CSAVSGGWTEAFF

d_call: .
j_call: TRBJ2-2
clone_size: few
v_call: TRBV27
cdr3_nt: TGTGCCAGCAGTTTGAGGTTGCTATTCGGGGAGCTGTTTTTT
cdr3_aa: CASSLRLLFGELFF

d_call: .
j_call: TRBJ1-5
clone_size: .
v_call: TRBV6-1
cdr3_nt: TGTGCCAGCAGTGAGGATAGACAGGTCCGGAATCAGCCCCAGCATTTT
cdr3_aa: CASSEDRQVRNQPQHF

d_call: TRBD1
j_call: TRBJ1-5
clone_size: few
v_call: TRBV4-1
cdr3_nt: TGCGCCAGCAGCCAACTCGGACAGGGCTATCAGCCCCAGCATTTT
cdr3_aa: CASSQLGQGYQPQHF

d_call: .
j_call: TRBJ2-5
clone_size: many
v_call: TRBV9
cdr3_nt: TGTGCCAGCAGCGTAGGGGTCGACAGGACCCAAGAGACCCAGTACTTC
cdr3_aa: CASSVGVDRTQETQYF

d_call: .
j_call: TRBJ1-3
clone_size: few
v_call: TRBV5-6
cdr3_nt: TGTGCCAGCAGTTTAAACAGGCTGAGCTCTGGAAACACCATATATTTT
cdr3_aa: CASSLNRLSSGNTIYF

d_call: .
j_call: TRBJ2-1
clone_size: .
v_call: TRBV29-1
cdr3_nt: TGCAGCGTTGACCACAGTCGAGGGAATGAGCAGTTCTTC
cdr3_aa: CSVDHSRGNEQFF

d_call: TRBD2
j_call: TRBJ2-3
clone_size: .
v_call: TRBV20-1
cdr3_nt: TGCAGTGCTAAGGGGACTAGTCGCACAGATACGCAGTATTTT
cdr3_aa: CSAKGTSRTDTQYF

d_call: .
j_call: TRBJ1-5
clone_size: .
v_call: TRBV6-2/TRBV6-3
cdr3_nt: TGTGCCAGCAGTCAAAGGGGGCCCCAGCATTTT
cdr3_aa: CASSQRGPQHF

d_call: .
j_call: TRBJ2-1
clone_size: .
v_call: TRBV29-1
cdr3_nt: TGCAGCGTCTTACCAGAGAACAATGAGCAGTTCTTC
cdr3_aa: CSVLPENNEQFF

d_call: .
j_call: TRBJ2-3
clone_size: few
v_call: TRBV5-1
cdr3_nt: TGCGCCAGCAGCTCGGGTAGGACTACCACAGATACGCAGTATTTT
cdr3_aa: CASSSGRTTTDTQYF

d_call: TRBD2
j_call: TRBJ2-1
clone_size: few
v_call: TRBV20-1
cdr3_nt: TGCAGTGCTTTGACTAGCGGGAGGGGGAGGTTTTACAATGAGCAGTTCTTC
cdr3_aa: CSALTSGRGRFYNEQFF

d_call: .
j_call: TRBJ2-5
clone_size: .
v_call: TRBV20-1
cdr3_nt: TGCAGTGCTACGCCGAGAGGACAGAGGGAGACCCAGTACTTC
cdr3_aa: CSATPRGQRETQYF

d_call: .
j_call: TRBJ1-1
clone_size: .
v_call: TRBV7-9
cdr3_nt: TGTGCCAGCAGTCTACCTGCGGACGGTACTGAAGCTTTCTTT
cdr3_aa: CASSLPADGTEAFF

d_call: .
j_call: TRBJ2-1
clone_size: few
v_call: TRBV3-1
cdr3_nt: TGTGCCAGCCGGGGCAGTTACAATGAGCAGTTCTTC
cdr3_aa: CASRGSYNEQFF

d_call: TRBD1
j_call: TRBJ1-3
clone_size: .
v_call: TRBV7-6
cdr3_nt: TGTGCCAGCAGCGACCCGCTGAAGACAGGGAGGGGAAACACCATATATTTT
cdr3_aa: CASSDPLKTGRGNTIYF